The source of this TCR beta chain is a study of STAT5B mutations in CD4+ large granular lymphocyte leukemia. Study-level background: Among healthy controls, a particular HLA allele went with more CDR3 'QG' motifs.

Trimming took 6 bases from V and 6 from J; bases not matched to a gene: 7. CDR3 length: 13 amino acids. Looked up from germline, CDR1 is MDHEN and CDR2 is SYDVKM. The method was immunoSEQ multiplex PCR; TCRdb's version includes in-frame clones alone and lacks a portion of them. The data hold about 45,000 clones, with approximately 83% observed a single time. The sequenced material came from CD4+ T cells from blood buffy coats. The chain links TRBV28 to TRBJ2-7; TRBD1 aligns across 8 bases. The clonotype comes from a human donor in good health. The CDR3 here is CASRPGQASEQYF. CDR3 coding DNA: TGTGCCAGCAGGCCGGGACAGGCAAGCGAGCAGTACTTC.